This T cell receptor (beta chain) is drawn from a study of identical twins. Germline CDR1 is MDHEN and CDR2 is SYDVKM. This CDR3 spans 15 amino acids. Trimming removed 4 bases from V and 1 base from J, with 10 bases in between. Using its own MiXCR run on the 5' RACE reads, TCRdb lists one record per CDR3 protein. The data hold around 340,000 distinct CDR3 sequences, with roughly 12% observed a single time. The donor group consisted entirely of healthy Caucasians. The same data also went into a second study, on yellow fever vaccine responses in identical twins. That paper states: Twins' vaccine T cell responses reportedly seemed partly convergent and partly personalized.

The sequenced sample was CD8+ T cells sorted from blood. This chain joins TRBV28 and TRBJ2-2; no reliable D call. This clonotype originated in a woman aged 18-29 years in good health. The DNA of the CDR3 is TGTGCCAGCAGTTCTTTCGACGGGAACACCGGGGAGCTGTTTTTT. This encodes CASSSFDGNTGELFF.